These T cell receptor beta chains were read from a single sample in a study of response to subunit inactivated influenza vaccine. One entry per CDR3 protein results from TCRdb running MiXCR on the RT-PCR reads. This repertoire shows hundreds of thousands of distinct CDR3 sequences, approximately 12% found once; its top ten account for 10%. This material consisted of PBMCs from blood, taken on the day of vaccination. Every receptor here comes from a man aged 50-60 years who received an inactivated influenza vaccine. The CDR3 runs from the conserved cysteine through the conserved F or W. The order of the fields is J gene, V gene, D gene, clone size, CDR3 DNA, CDR3 protein. The D gene is left open where the match is weak. Some rows have no size entry. The others give once, few or many, or a class for an expanded clone.

TRBJ2-3	TRBV18	.	.	TGTGCCAGCTCTGGAAACGGAGATACGCAGTATTTT	CASSGNGDTQYF
TRBJ2-7	TRBV7-9	.	many	TGTGCCAGCAGCTTAGGAGGGCCCCCTCAGTACTTC	CASSLGGPPQYF
TRBJ2-3	TRBV7-9	.	many	TGTGCCAGCAGCCACGAATCTAGCACAGATACGCAGTATTTT	CASSHESSTDTQYF
TRBJ2-7	TRBV7-2	TRBD1	few	TGTGCCAGCAGCGACAGGGTCGGTGACGAGCAGTACTTC	CASSDRVGDEQYF
TRBJ2-2	TRBV7-9	.	few	TGTGCCAGCAGCCCCCGGGCGGGGGCCTACACCGGGGAGCTGTTTTTT	CASSPRAGAYTGELFF
TRBJ2-1	TRBV7-6	TRBD1	.	TGTGCCAGCAGCTTAAGGACAGGGAACGCTGAGCAGTTCTTC	CASSLRTGNAEQFF
TRBJ2-1	TRBV20-1	.	few	TGCAGTGCTAGCGGAATGACCAGCTCCTACAATGAGCAGTTCTTC	CSASGMTSSYNEQFF
TRBJ2-3	TRBV9	.	.	TGTGCCAGGGACGAGGAGGGGGAGCTCACAGATACGCAGTATTTT	CARDEEGELTDTQYF
TRBJ2-2	TRBV9	TRBD2	many	TGTGCCAGCAGCGTCACTAGCGGGAGGGGAACCGGGGAGCTGTTTTTT	CASSVTSGRGTGELFF
TRBJ2-7	TRBV18	TRBD2	few	TGTGCCAGCTCACCACCCTCTTCGGGAGGGCCGGACGAGCAGTACTTC	CASSPPSSGGPDEQYF
TRBJ2-7	TRBV7-2	TRBD1	few	TGTGCCAGCAGCCCCGAGACAGGGAACTCCTACGAGCAGTACTTC	CASSPETGNSYEQYF
TRBJ2-1	TRBV23-1	TRBD2	.	TGCGCCAGCAGTCAATCAGGGCGGACTAGCGGGAGAGAAGGCGATGAGCAGTTCTTC	CASSQSGRTSGREGDEQFF
TRBJ2-5	TRBV4-3	TRBD2	many	TGCGCCAGCAGCCTCGTAGCGGGAGCGGAGACCCAGTACTTC	CASSLVAGAETQYF
TRBJ2-2	TRBV5-4	.	few	TGTGCCAGCAGCTTGTCGGGGGCGCGGACCGGGGAGCTGTTTTTT	CASSLSGARTGELFF
TRBJ2-3	TRBV29-1	.	many	TGCAGCTTTTGGGTTCGGGGAAGCACAGATACGCAGTATTTT	CSFWVRGSTDTQYF
TRBJ2-1	TRBV12-3/TRBV12-4	.	many	TGTGCCAGCAGCACTCGGGACAATGAGCAGTTCTTC	CASSTRDNEQFF
TRBJ2-1	TRBV9	TRBD2	.	TGTGCCAGCAGCGGAGTAGCGGGAGAAGACTACAATGAGCAGTTCTTC	CASSGVAGEDYNEQFF
TRBJ2-6	TRBV6-5	TRBD2	many	TGTGCCAGCAGTTTGGGAGGGCATGTACTTGGGGCCAACGTCCTGACTTTC	CASSLGGHVLGANVLTF
TRBJ2-1	TRBV7-6	TRBD1	few	TGTGCCAGCAGCCAGCAACAGGGGTCAGGGCAGTTCTTC	CASSQQQGSGQFF
TRBJ2-7	TRBV7-2	TRBD2	few	TGTGCCAGCAGCTTAGCGTTGGGACTAGCGGCGCGCGAGCAGTACTTC	CASSLALGLAAREQYF
TRBJ2-2	TRBV20-1	TRBD2	many	TGCAGTGCTAGACGGGAGGGTGCCGGGGAGCTGTTTTTT	CSARREGAGELFF
TRBJ2-7	TRBV7-9	.	.	TGTGCCAGCAGCTTAGTAGCTCCGGGCTACGAGCAGTACTTC	CASSLVAPGYEQYF
TRBJ2-5	TRBV5-1	.	many	TGCGCCAGCAGCTTGGTCCAGGGGACGCAAGAGACCCAGTACTTC	CASSLVQGTQETQYF
TRBJ1-2	TRBV7-8	TRBD1	few	TGTGCCAGCAGCTTAGACGACAGGGGGATCCTCTATGGCTACACCTTC	CASSLDDRGILYGYTF
TRBJ2-7	TRBV15	.	few	TGTGCCACCAGCGCATGGACGCCGCACTCCTACGAGCAGTACTTC	CATSAWTPHSYEQYF
TRBJ2-1	TRBV7-9	.	.	TGTGCCAGCAGCTTAGTGTGGGAACCCAATGAGCAGTTCTTC	CASSLVWEPNEQFF
TRBJ2-3	TRBV20-1	.	few	TGCAGTGCGGACGCCGGGACCCACTACACAGATACGCAGTATTTT	CSADAGTHYTDTQYF
TRBJ2-1	TRBV18	.	.	TGTGCCAGCTCACCACCTGCCTACAATGAGCAGTTCTTC	CASSPPAYNEQFF
TRBJ2-5	TRBV29-1	.	few	TGCAGCGTTGGCTACGGGGCGCGGGGAGAGACCCAGTACTTC	CSVGYGARGETQYF
TRBJ2-1	TRBV29-1	.	.	TGCAGCGTTGGACCATTAAGGGCCTTTGGTGAGCAGTTCTTC	CSVGPLRAFGEQFF